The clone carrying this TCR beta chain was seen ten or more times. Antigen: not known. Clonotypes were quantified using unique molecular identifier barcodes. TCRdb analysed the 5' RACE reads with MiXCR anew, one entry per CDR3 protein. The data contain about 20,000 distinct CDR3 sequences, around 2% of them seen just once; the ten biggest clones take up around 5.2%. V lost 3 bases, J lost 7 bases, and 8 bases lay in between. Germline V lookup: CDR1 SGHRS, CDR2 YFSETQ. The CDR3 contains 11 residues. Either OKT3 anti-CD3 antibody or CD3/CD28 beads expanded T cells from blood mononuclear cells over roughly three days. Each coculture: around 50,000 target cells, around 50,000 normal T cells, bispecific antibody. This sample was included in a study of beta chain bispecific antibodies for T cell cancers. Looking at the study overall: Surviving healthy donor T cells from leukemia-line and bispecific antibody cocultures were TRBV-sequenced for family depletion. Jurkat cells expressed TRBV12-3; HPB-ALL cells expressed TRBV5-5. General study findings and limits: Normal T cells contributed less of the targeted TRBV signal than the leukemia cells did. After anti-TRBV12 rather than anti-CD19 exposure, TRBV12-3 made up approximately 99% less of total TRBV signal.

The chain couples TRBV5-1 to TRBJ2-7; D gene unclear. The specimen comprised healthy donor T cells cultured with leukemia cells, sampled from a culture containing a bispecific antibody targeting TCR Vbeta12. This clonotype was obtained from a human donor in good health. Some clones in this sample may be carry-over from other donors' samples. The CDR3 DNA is TGCGCCAGCAGCTCCCCGGGTGAGCAGTACTTC. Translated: CASSSPGEQYF.